This TCR beta chain was sequenced during a study of OX40 agonist ivuxolimab in advanced cancers. The germline gives CDR1 SGHRS, CDR2 YFSETQ. The CDR3 length is 13 residues. Trimming removed 5 bases from V and 5 bases from J, with 11 bases in between. Study findings and constraints: Antigen specificity remained undetermined for the expanded peripheral T cells.

As for this clone: What it recognizes is unknown.

Profiling relied on immunoSEQ multiplex PCR, and the TCRdb table lists in-frame clones only, not all of them. The data show roughly 95,000 clones, around 84% seen once. This chain joins TRBV5-1 and TRBJ2-4, with TRBD2 as a possible D gene (6 bases). The source of this sequence is an adult with an advanced solid tumor such as melanoma, head and neck, liver or kidney cancer. Sequenced here: CD4+ or CD8+ T cells sorted from blood, sampled in a trial of the OX40 agonist ivuxolimab. The CDR3 DNA follows: TGCGCCAGCAGTCACTGGGGGGAAAACATTCAGTACTTC. This gives the protein CASSHWGENIQYF.